A selection of T cell receptor beta chains follows, all from one sample in a study of OX40 agonist ivuxolimab in advanced cancers. This table comes from immunoSEQ multiplex PCR, and its TCRdb copy is limited to in-frame clones, with some not included. The sample yields tens of thousands of clones, approximately 80% seen once. The specimen was CD4+ or CD8+ T cells sorted from blood, collected in a trial of the OX40 agonist ivuxolimab. Receptor source: an adult with an advanced solid tumor such as melanoma, head and neck, liver or kidney cancer. The CDR3 runs from the conserved cysteine through the conserved F or W. Each record gives: V gene, J gene, clone size, CDR3 length, D gene, CDR3 DNA, CDR3 protein. The D gene is left open where the match is weak. Clone size is stated in some rows and not others, as once, few, many or a class when expanded.

TRBV7-6	TRBJ2-3	-	15	-	TGTGCCAGCAGCTTAGGGACGGGTCCCACAGATACGCAGTATTTT	CASSLGTGPTDTQYF
TRBV7-9	TRBJ2-5	once	12	-	TGTGCCAGCAGCTTAGTTGCCGAGACCCAGTACTTC	CASSLVAETQYF
TRBV7-8	TRBJ2-5	-	13	-	TGTGCCAGCAGCTTACAAGGGAAAGAGACCCAGTACTTC	CASSLQGKETQYF
TRBV9	TRBJ2-5	-	16	-	TGTGCCAGCAGTCAAACACCGGGCCCAGGGGGGGAGACCCAGTACTTC	CASSQTPGPGGETQYF
TRBV6-1	TRBJ2-7	-	13	TRBD1	TGTGCCAGCAGTGGGACAGGACTTTACGAGCAGTACTTC	CASSGTGLYEQYF
TRBV10-1	TRBJ2-3	-	15	TRBD2	TGCGCCAGCAGTGAAAGCGGGGGGGCCAGGCATACGCAGTATTTT	CASSESGGARHTQYF
TRBV5-1	TRBJ2-2	-	17	TRBD2	TGCGCCAGCAGCCTAGGGACTAGCGGGACTCTCACCGGGGAGCTGTTTTTT	CASSLGTSGTLTGELFF
TRBV28	TRBJ1-5	-	18	TRBD1	TGTGCCAGCAGTTCGAGAGGGTTGGGACAGTATAGCAATCAGCCCCAGCATTTT	CASSSRGLGQYSNQPQHF
TRBV25-1	TRBJ1-1	few	15	TRBD1	TGTGCCAGCAGTGCCTCAGGGGGGTGGTTAACTGAAGCTTTCTTT	CASSASGGWLTEAFF
TRBV18	TRBJ2-3	-	14	-	TGTGCCAGCTCACCCTCGAGAAGCACAGATACGCAGTATTTT	CASSPSRSTDTQYF
TRBV28	TRBJ1-2	-	15	TRBD1	TGTGCCAGCAGGGAACCGGGACAGAAAAACTATGGCTACACCTTC	CASREPGQKNYGYTF
TRBV5-5	TRBJ2-3	-	13	-	TGTGCCAGCAGCTCGCCGAGGACAGATACGCAGTATTTT	CASSSPRTDTQYF
TRBV5-6	TRBJ1-1	-	15	-	TGTGCCAGCAGCTTGGCTACGGTCCAGAACACTGAAGCTTTCTTT	CASSLATVQNTEAFF
TRBV19	TRBJ1-4	-	15	-	TGTGCCAGTACCTCAGAAGGGGCTAGTGGTGAAAAACTGTTTTTT	CASTSEGASGEKLFF
TRBV7-8	TRBJ2-1	-	13	TRBD2	TGTGCCAGCAAACTGGGAGGGGCTGGGGAGCAGTTCTTC	CASKLGGAGEQFF
TRBV4-1	TRBJ2-5	-	15	TRBD1	TGCGCCAGCAGCCAACGGACAGGGAGTGCGGAGACCCAGTACTTC	CASSQRTGSAETQYF
TRBV10-3	TRBJ1-5	few	15	TRBD1	TGTGCCATCAGTGACTTGGGACAGGGTAATCAGCCCCAGCATTTT	CAISDLGQGNQPQHF
TRBV19	TRBJ2-3	once	15	TRBD2	TGTGCCAGTACCCCAATTAGCGGGAGGGCAGATACGCAGTATTTT	CASTPISGRADTQYF
TRBV5-5	TRBJ1-2	-	16	-	TGTGCCAGCAGCTTGATCTGGACAGTTTCTAACTATGGCTACACCTTC	CASSLIWTVSNYGYTF
TRBV5-6	TRBJ2-2	-	15	-	TGTGCCAGCAGCCCGGGATACAGCTACACCGGGGAGCTGTTTTTT	CASSPGYSYTGELFF
TRBV2	TRBJ1-6	-	14	-	TGTGCCAGCAGTGGCCAGGGTCCGCAGTCACCCCTCCACTTT	CASSGQGPQSPLHF
TRBV28	TRBJ1-6	-	15	TRBD1	TGTGCCAGCAGTCCGTCTACAGGGGATTTGTCACCCCTCCACTTT	CASSPSTGDLSPLHF
TRBV21-1	TRBJ2-1	-	19	-	TGTGCCAGCACCCAACCGGGACTAGCGGGACGGAGATCCTACAATGAGCAGTTCTTC	CASTQPGLAGRRSYNEQFF
TRBV7-2	TRBJ2-3	once	17	-	TGTGCCAGCAGCTTATCTCTTCTGGGGGCGAGGACAGATACGCAGTATTTT	CASSLSLLGARTDTQYF
TRBV9	TRBJ2-3	-	15	-	TGTGCCAGCAGCGTAGTGCAGGGCCCCACAGATACGCAGTATTTT	CASSVVQGPTDTQYF
TRBV7-2	TRBJ1-2	-	13	-	TGTGCCAGCAGCCCGGACATTCGATATGGCTACACCTTC	CASSPDIRYGYTF
TRBV6-5	TRBJ1-2	-	14	-	TGTGCCAGCAGTTACCGCGGCAGGACCTATGGCTACACCTTC	CASSYRGRTYGYTF
TRBV5-1	TRBJ2-1	-	13	TRBD2	TGCGCCAGCGGACTAGCGAATGTGGATGAGCAGTTCTTC	CASGLANVDEQFF
TRBV10-3	TRBJ2-1	-	15	TRBD2	TGTGCCATCAGTGAGTGGCGGGAGTCCTACAATGAGCAGTTCTTC	CAISEWRESYNEQFF